The T cell receptor (beta chain) under discussion was sequenced for a study of cytomegalovirus exposure and HLA in healthy donors. The table lists this clone with a count of one. Trimming took 0 bases from V and 2 from J; bases not matched to a gene: 6. The CDR3 extends over 16 amino acids. Per the germline V gene, CDR1 is WNHNN and CDR2 is SYGVQD (reference sequence). PCR was performed using 60 Vbeta and 13 Jbeta primers. TCRdb keeps only in-frame clones here, not all; method: immunoSEQ multiplex PCR. Of about 140,000 clones listed, 75% to 90% were seen once; the top ten hold 1.2%. Sequencing was carried out using PBMCs. The TCR was taken from a female donor in good health and CMV-seronegative. The V and J genes are TRBV10-1 and TRBJ2-7; 8 nucleotides agree with TRBD1. For the CDR3, the DNA is TGCGCCAGCAGTGAGTCGTCAGGGACAGGCGCCTACGAGCAGTACTTC. Protein sequence: CASSESSGTGAYEQYF.